This T cell receptor beta chain was retrieved from a study of T cells after yellow fever vaccination. This clonotype was observed at least ten times. TCRdb called the 5' RACE reads again in MiXCR, with one record for every CDR3 protein. The top ten clones hold approximately 3% of a sample with roughly 120,000 distinct CDR3 sequences, about 6.8% of them seen once. The sample in question was CD4+ T cells sorted from PBMCs, obtained about 41 days after the first yellow fever vaccination. This sequence originates from a man aged 18 to 29 who received the YFV17D yellow fever vaccine.

CDR3 in amino acids: CASSSGGEAEAFF. DNA of the CDR3: TGTGCCAGCAGTTCGGGGGGCGAGGCTGAAGCTTTCTTT. V gene TRBV6-5 combines with J gene TRBJ1-1, with D possibly TRBD1 on 6 matching bases. CDR3 size: 13 residues. Trimming took 4 bases from V and 6 from J, leaving 12 bases between them. Germline V gives CDR1 MNHEY, CDR2 SVGAGI.